The entry below gives a single TCR beta chain sequence along with its context. No cognate antigen has been identified for it. No much larger clone exists at a distance of one base, and base qualities are not known. This specimen comes from a study of identical twins (dated by TCRdb to about 2016). General notes on the study: TCR alpha and beta repertoires from monozygotic twins, unrelated adults of various ages and cord blood were deep-sequenced to test whether fetal clonotypes persist. To rule out contamination, the twin experiments were replicated at different times with different library preparation protocols. Overall study results and their limits: Recombination models systematically underestimated out-of-frame TCR alpha sharing in monozygotic twins but agreed with sharing between unrelated individuals. Out-of-frame TCR alpha sequences shared between twins showed an excess of low generation-probability sequences compared with coincidental sharing between unrelated individuals. Because the same donors could not be followed over many years, the conclusions relied on cross-sectional statistical analysis. Zero-insertion analyses could be partly confounded by invariant T cells such as MAIT and iNKT, though diverse VJ usage argued against such confounding for most clonotypes. Fewer insertions were carried by abundant cord blood beta clonotypes, a similar but weaker trend appeared in young adult naive repertoires, and no such trend appeared in memory repertoires. In beta out-of-frame sequences, excess twin sharing was weaker, because having fewer shared sequences lowered the signal-to-noise ratio.

Only healthy Caucasian donors were included. Three pairs of female monozygotic twins, all aged 18 to 29 years, were included in the twin cohort. CD4+ and CD8+ T cell populations were isolated with positive isolation kits from Invitrogen. Libraries were prepared through 5' RACE. Sequencing used an Illumina HiSeq 2000. A universal primer binding site was introduced by template switching, and a unique molecular identifier was present in the final cDNA, enabling accurate counting of TCR cDNA molecules. Specific primers in the conserved constant-segment region were used to synthesize first-strand cDNA for TCR alpha and beta chains. To control for contamination, every cDNA library carried two barcodes: a SMART-Mk sample barcode plus Illumina barcodes. Two successive PCR steps introduced TruSeq adapter sequences along with Illumina sample barcodes. TCR alpha and beta cDNA libraries were sequenced on the Illumina HiSeq platform with custom primers. The paper's data handling went like this. Raw reads were processed with MiGEC to extract unique molecular identifiers, and MiXCR was used to determine CDR3 positions. Recombination models were inferred per individual with the repgenHMM and IGoR tools using an EM algorithm. The tcR package in R was used for shared clonotype analysis, with sharing normalized by the product of cloneset sizes. Out-of-frame nonproductive sequences were analyzed to study raw recombination free of thymic and clonal selection effects. The public reads were reanalyzed by TCRdb: fastp trimming at Q25, MiXCR alignment, in-frame beta chains only. Rows are unified per CDR3 protein, each entry keeping the most common DNA and genes. The V and J calls come from TCRdb's annotation, not from the publication. Present in this sample are 250,000 or so distinct CDR3 sequences, approximately 8.3% of which were seen just once. 3% of the sample comes from the top ten.

This sample also appeared in a second study, on yellow fever vaccine responses in identical twins. According to the second study: According to the authors, the vaccine-induced T cell response in identical twins seemed to be partly convergent and partly specific to each individual. The study precisely tracked vaccine-responding T cell clones in identical twins.

The material sequenced was CD8+ T cells sorted from blood. This TCR was sampled from a woman aged 18-35 years in good health.

The CDR3 amino acid sequence is: CASSESDRGFGETQYF. Here is the DNA: TGCGCCAGCAGTGAGTCGGACAGGGGTTTTGGAGAGACCCAGTACTTC. The chain was built from TRBV10-2 and TRBJ2-5; 9 bases in the middle match TRBD1. As encoded in the germline V gene, CDR1 is WSHSY while CDR2 is SAAADI. V is trimmed back by 0 bases and J by 4 bases, and the junction contains 6 bases that no gene match accounts for. The CDR3 starts with the cysteine, ends with the phenylalanine, and has 16 residues. Only CDR3 DNA is held: 48 bases, read in frame from base 1.